The following is a T cell receptor beta chain sequence with its context. The target antigen is unknown. Only in-frame clones appear in the TCRdb table, and some are missing; sequencing was by immunoSEQ multiplex PCR. Among 70,000 to 95,000 clones listed, about 85% were seen once. This specimen comes from a study of OX40 agonist ivuxolimab in advanced cancers. Study information: The patients received ivuxolimab by intravenous route every 2 weeks at 0.01 to 10 mg/kg.

Germline-derived CDR1 and CDR2 are SGHDN and FVKESK. Trimming left V 3 bases short and J 10 bases short, with 13 bases between. The length of the CDR3 is 13 residues. General observations from the study: Certain nonresponders additionally had low normalized T-cell clonal expansion.

The sample in question was CD4+ or CD8+ T cells sorted from blood, obtained in a trial of the OX40 agonist ivuxolimab. This TCR was recovered from an adult with an advanced solid tumor such as melanoma, head and neck, liver or kidney cancer. This chain joins TRBV14 and TRBJ2-1, with D perhaps TRBD2 (5 bases). The chain's CDR3 is CASSQDRGREQFF. The CDR3 DNA reads as TGTGCCAGCAGCCAGGATAGAGGGCGCGAGCAGTTCTTC.